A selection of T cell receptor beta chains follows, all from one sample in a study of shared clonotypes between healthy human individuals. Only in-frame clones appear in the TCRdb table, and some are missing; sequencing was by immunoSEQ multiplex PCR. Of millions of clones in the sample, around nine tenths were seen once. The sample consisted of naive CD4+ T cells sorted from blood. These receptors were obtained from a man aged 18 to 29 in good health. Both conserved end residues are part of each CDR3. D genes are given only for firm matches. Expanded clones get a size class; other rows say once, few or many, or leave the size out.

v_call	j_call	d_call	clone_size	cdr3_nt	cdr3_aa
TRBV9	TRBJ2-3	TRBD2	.	TGTGCCAGCAGCCACGGACTAGCGGGAGGGAACACAGATACGCAGTATTTT	CASSHGLAGGNTDTQYF
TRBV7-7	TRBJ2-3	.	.	TGTGCTAGCAGCTTAGCCGGGGAACCTACAGATACGCAGTATTTT	CASSLAGEPTDTQYF
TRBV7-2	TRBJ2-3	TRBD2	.	TGTGCCAGCAGCCCGCGGACTAGCGGGAGAGGAGTAGATACGCAGTATTTT	CASSPRTSGRGVDTQYF
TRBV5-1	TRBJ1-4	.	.	TGCGCCAGCAGCTTGGGAGGGAGGGCAACTAATGAAAAACTGTTTTTT	CASSLGGRATNEKLFF
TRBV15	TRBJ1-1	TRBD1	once	TGTGCCACCAGCAGCCCGGACAGGGGGAACACTGAAGCTTTCTTT	CATSSPDRGNTEAFF
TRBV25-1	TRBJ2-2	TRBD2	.	TGTGCCAGCAGTGTCGGCGGGAGCAACACCGGGGAGCTGTTTTTT	CASSVGGSNTGELFF
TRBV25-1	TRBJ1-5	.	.	TGTGCCAGCAGTCCAGGGCAGGGGATCAATCAGCCCCAGCATTTT	CASSPGQGINQPQHF
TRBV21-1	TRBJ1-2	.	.	TGTGCCAGCAGCAAAGGGGGAGGGAATCGTGGCTACACCTTC	CASSKGGGNRGYTF
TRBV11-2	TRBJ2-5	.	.	TGTGCCAGCAGCCCAGCCTTAACTTGGGGAGATGGGACCCAGTACTTC	CASSPALTWGDGTQYF
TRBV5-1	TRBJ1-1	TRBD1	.	TGCGCCAGCAGCTTGGCGACAGGGGGCGAGGGTGAAGCTTTCTTT	CASSLATGGEGEAFF
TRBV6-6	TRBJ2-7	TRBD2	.	TGTGCCAGCAGCCCTTATGGGACTAGCGGTCCCTACGAGCAGTACTTC	CASSPYGTSGPYEQYF
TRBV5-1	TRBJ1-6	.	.	TGCGCCAGCAGCTTGGCCGCAGGGTTCGATTCACCCCTCCACTTT	CASSLAAGFDSPLHF
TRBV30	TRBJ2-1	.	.	TGTGCCTGGAGTGTAGTAGGGCCTGAGCAGTTCTTC	CAWSVVGPEQFF
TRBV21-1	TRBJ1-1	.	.	TGTGCCAGCAGCATACGACAAGGTTTAGAAGCTTTCTTT	CASSIRQGLEAFF